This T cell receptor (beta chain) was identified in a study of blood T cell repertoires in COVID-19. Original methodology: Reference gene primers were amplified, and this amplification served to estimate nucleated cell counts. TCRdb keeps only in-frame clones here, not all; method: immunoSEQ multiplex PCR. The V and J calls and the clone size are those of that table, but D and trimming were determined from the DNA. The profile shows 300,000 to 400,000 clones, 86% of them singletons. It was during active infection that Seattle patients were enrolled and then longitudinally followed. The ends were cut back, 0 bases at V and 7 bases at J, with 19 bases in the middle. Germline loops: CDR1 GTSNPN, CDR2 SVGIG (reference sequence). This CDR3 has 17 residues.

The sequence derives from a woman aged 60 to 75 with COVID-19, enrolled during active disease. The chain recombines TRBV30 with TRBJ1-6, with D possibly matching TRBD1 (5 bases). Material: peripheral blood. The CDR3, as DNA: TGTGCCTGGAGTGTGGCAGGGATCCTAACTCGAAATTCACCCCTCCACTTT. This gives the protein CAWSVAGILTRNSPLHF.